This is a list of T cell receptor beta chains from one sample in a study of T cells in localized non-small cell lung cancer. Assay: immunoSEQ multiplex PCR; the TCRdb copy retains only in-frame clones and omits some. The top ten hold about 1.1% of the sample, which has about 28,000 clones, about 90% seen once. The material sequenced was peripheral blood, taken before any cancer treatment. The receptors were gathered from a woman aged 40-69 years with stage I lung adenocarcinoma. Both conserved end residues are part of each CDR3. D genes are given only for firm matches. The size of a clone is reported for some rows only, either as once, few or many, or as a class for expanded clones.

once,.,TRBV7-3,TRBJ1-1,TGTGCCAGCAGCCGGGGGGTTAACACTGAAGCTTTCTTT,CASSRGVNTEAFF
once,.,TRBV4-1,TRBJ1-5,TGCGCCAGCAGCCTCGCCGCGGGGCGGAATCAGCCCCAGCATTTT,CASSLAAGRNQPQHF
.,.,TRBV7-2,TRBJ2-5,TGTGCCAGCAGCTGGCGGACTAGCCCCAGGGGGGAGACCCAGTACTTC,CASSWRTSPRGETQYF
.,TRBD1,TRBV2,TRBJ1-5,TGTGCCAGCAGGACAGGGGTCGGGAATCAGCCCCAGCATTTT,CASRTGVGNQPQHF
.,.,TRBV27,TRBJ1-1,TGTGCCAGCAGTTTATCAGGGGTCGGGGTGAACACTGAAGCTTTCTTT,CASSLSGVGVNTEAFF
.,TRBD1,TRBV27,TRBJ2-7,TGTGCCAGCAGCAGGCCGGGACAGAGCTCCTACGAGCAGTACTTC,CASSRPGQSSYEQYF
.,.,TRBV2,TRBJ1-4,TGTGCCAGCAGTACAATGTTGGGAACTAATGAAAAACTGTTTTTT,CASSTMLGTNEKLFF
.,.,TRBV7-2,TRBJ2-1,TGTGCCAGCAGCTTATTTGCGGCCAGCTCCTACAATGAGCAGTTCTTC,CASSLFAASSYNEQFF
once,.,TRBV7-9,TRBJ1-1,TGTGCCAGCATTGCCCTTACGGGTGCTAACACTGAAGCTTTCTTT,CASIALTGANTEAFF
.,.,TRBV10-1,TRBJ2-1,TGCGCCAGCAGTGAGTCAAGGAATGAGCAGTTCTTC,CASSESRNEQFF
.,TRBD1,TRBV9,TRBJ2-3,TGTGCCAGCAGCGAACAGACAGGGATTGATACGCAGTATTTT,CASSEQTGIDTQYF
.,TRBD1,TRBV7-8,TRBJ2-7,TGTGCCAGCAGCGCGAGTAGGACAGGGGACGGTGACGAGCAGTACTTC,CASSASRTGDGDEQYF
.,.,TRBV18,TRBJ1-4,TGTGCCAGCTCACCACCTAACAGCCATTCAACTAATGAAAAACTGTTTTTT,CASSPPNSHSTNEKLFF
.,TRBD2,TRBV6-1,TRBJ2-1,TGTGCCAGCAGTTTAGCGGGAGGGGCTTACAATGAGCAGTTCTTC,CASSLAGGAYNEQFF
.,TRBD2,TRBV7-9,TRBJ2-5,TGTGCCAGCAGCCTTTCCGGGACTAGCGGCCAAGAGACCCAGTACTTC,CASSLSGTSGQETQYF
.,.,TRBV19,TRBJ1-1,TGTGCCAGTACCATTCCCGGGTTAAACACTGAAGCTTTCTTT,CASTIPGLNTEAFF
.,.,TRBV20-1,TRBJ2-7,TGCAGTGCTAGAGGAGACGACGAGCAGTACTTC,CSARGDDEQYF
few,.,TRBV10-1,TRBJ2-5,TGCGCCAGCAGCCCCGGAGGGGCCGGGGAGACCCAGTACTTC,CASSPGGAGETQYF
few,.,TRBV6-6,TRBJ1-2,TGTGCCAGCACCTTACCAGGGTTCGGCGGCTACACCTTC,CASTLPGFGGYTF
.,.,TRBV6-6,TRBJ2-5,TGTGCCAGCAGTTCTGGGGGGGAGACCCAGTACTTC,CASSSGGETQYF
.,.,TRBV30,TRBJ1-3,TGTGCCTGGACAGAAGAAATAGGGATAAGGGGAAACACCATATATTTT,CAWTEEIGIRGNTIYF
.,TRBD2,TRBV15,TRBJ2-1,TGTGCCACCAGCGGACGGACTAGCGGGGATAACTACAATGAGCAGTTCTTC,CATSGRTSGDNYNEQFF
.,.,TRBV30,TRBJ1-2,TGTGCCTGGAATCTCCATGCGGCGGGAGGAGGCTACACCTTC,CAWNLHAAGGGYTF
.,.,TRBV29-1,TRBJ1-6,TGCAGCGTTGAAACAGCCACGGGTTCACCCCTCCACTTT,CSVETATGSPLHF
.,.,TRBV5-1,TRBJ1-6,TGCGCCAGCAGCTTGGAGACAGACTATAATTCACCCCTCCACTTT,CASSLETDYNSPLHF
.,.,TRBV7-2,TRBJ2-7,TGTGCCAGCAGCCAGGGCAGGTTCACCTACGAGCAGTACTTC,CASSQGRFTYEQYF
.,TRBD1,TRBV6-5,TRBJ2-2,TGTGCCAGCACCCGACAGGGAAAAACCGGGGAGCTGTTTTTT,CASTRQGKTGELFF
.,.,TRBV27,TRBJ1-6,TGTGCCAGCACCCGGGGGGGGGCTCAATATTCACCCCTCCACTTT,CASTRGGAQYSPLHF
.,.,TRBV6-5,TRBJ1-4,TGTGCCAGCAGCCGCCGCGGGGGGACTAATGAAAAACTGTTTTTT,CASSRRGGTNEKLFF
once,TRBD2,TRBV15,TRBJ2-5,TGTGCCACCAGCAGCGCTGGGACTAGCGGGAGGTTAGAGACCCAGTACTTC,CATSSAGTSGRLETQYF
.,.,TRBV7-8,TRBJ2-7,TGTGCCAGCAGCCTACGCGAGACCGCCTACGAGCAGTACTTC,CASSLRETAYEQYF
once,TRBD1,TRBV19,TRBJ1-1,TGTGCCAGTAACCGGGACAGGGGATCGAACACTGAAGCTTTCTTT,CASNRDRGSNTEAFF
.,.,TRBV6-6,TRBJ2-1,TGTGCCAGCAGTTACGGTAGCTCCTACAATGAGCAGTTCTTC,CASSYGSSYNEQFF
.,TRBD2,TRBV10-2,TRBJ2-3,TGCGCCAGCAGATCGGGACTAGGAAGTGGGACAGATACGCAGTATTTT,CASRSGLGSGTDTQYF
once,.,TRBV7-9,TRBJ2-3,TGTGCCAGCAGCTATGACTACTACACAGATACGCAGTATTTT,CASSYDYYTDTQYF
.,.,TRBV11-2,TRBJ2-7,TGTGCCAGCAGCTTAGTACGGGGGACCAACGAGCAGTACTTC,CASSLVRGTNEQYF
.,.,TRBV20-1,TRBJ2-1,TGCAGTGCAAGGCACTACAATGAGCAGTTCTTC,CSARHYNEQFF
.,TRBD2,TRBV7-9,TRBJ2-1,TGTGCCAGCAGCTTAGGGGTGCGGGAGATCTACAATGAGCAGTTCTTC,CASSLGVREIYNEQFF
.,.,TRBV7-2,TRBJ1-2,TGTGCCAGCAGCTTAGCCGGCCAGCCGTCCTATGGCTACACCTTC,CASSLAGQPSYGYTF
once,TRBD2,TRBV5-4,TRBJ2-7,TGTGCCAGCAGCCGCGGGACTAGCGGGAGATTGGGCTCCTACGAGCAGTACTTC,CASSRGTSGRLGSYEQYF
.,.,TRBV7-9,TRBJ2-1,TGTGCCAGCAGCCCTGGTTGGCAGTACAATGAGCAGTTCTTC,CASSPGWQYNEQFF
.,.,TRBV27,TRBJ1-2,TGTGCCAGCAGTTTTCGGCAGGGTGGCAGCTATGGCTACACCTTC,CASSFRQGGSYGYTF
.,.,TRBV19,TRBJ1-4,TGTGCCAGTAGTATGAACCCAGGGTCAACTAATGAAAAACTGTTTTTT,CASSMNPGSTNEKLFF
.,.,TRBV21-1,TRBJ1-5,TGTGCCAGCAGCAAAGCTCTTGGGGGGACCGGTCGTTGGGATCAGCCCCAGCATTTT,CASSKALGGTGRWDQPQHF
.,.,TRBV7-2,TRBJ1-4,TGTGCCAGCAGCTTAGATCTTGCAACTAATGAAAAACTGTTTTTT,CASSLDLATNEKLFF
.,.,TRBV29-1,TRBJ1-1,TGCAGCGTCAGACAGGAGCTCGGGAACACTGAAGCTTTCTTT,CSVRQELGNTEAFF
once,TRBD1,TRBV9,TRBJ1-4,TGTGCCAGCAGCCTAGGAACAGGGGGCTTTGAAAAACTGTTTTTT,CASSLGTGGFEKLFF
.,TRBD2,TRBV5-4,TRBJ2-5,TGTGCCAGCACTCCGAAAAGGACTAGCGGGGAAGAGACCCAGTACTTC,CASTPKRTSGEETQYF
.,.,TRBV10-3,TRBJ1-2,TGTGCCATCAGTGAGTCTGTCTGGTTAGCTAACTATGGCTACACCTTC,CAISESVWLANYGYTF
.,.,TRBV5-1,TRBJ2-5,TGCGCCAGCAGCTCCTACGGGGGCGGGCAAGAGACCCAGTACTTC,CASSSYGGGQETQYF
.,.,TRBV5-6,TRBJ2-7,TGTGCCAGCAGCCCAATCGGGACACGCTCCTACGAGCAGTACTTC,CASSPIGTRSYEQYF
.,.,TRBV6-6,TRBJ1-5,TGTGCCAGCAGCCCCAGTAATCAGCCCCAGCATTTT,CASSPSNQPQHF
.,.,TRBV2,TRBJ1-2,TGTGCCAGCAGGATCACAGGAGACGGTGGCTACACCTTC,CASRITGDGGYTF
once,TRBD1,TRBV2,TRBJ2-5,TGTGCCAGCCGAGTGGGACAGGGCAGGGAGACCCAGTACTTC,CASRVGQGRETQYF